The 26 T cell receptor beta chains below all came from one sample that was sequenced in a study of T cell responses to AZD1222 COVID-19 vaccine. Clones were read by immunoSEQ multiplex PCR, and TCRdb kept only the in-frame ones, dropping some. The data show 100,000 to 150,000 clones, with 88% seen just once and 3.5% to 4.5% held by the top ten. Material: peripheral blood, obtained on day 0 of AZD1222 vaccination. Receptors originate from an adult in good health.

The chain employs TRBV6-5 and TRBJ1-1; weak D call: TRBD1 (5 bases). Germline CDR1 MNHEY, CDR2 SVGAGI. The CDR3 has 15 residues. The V end lost 2 bases, the J end lost 10 bases, and 20 bases lay between the germline ends. This chain's CDR3 is CASSYPDSPSRGAFF. In DNA, the CDR3 is TGTGCCAGCAGTTACCCCGACAGTCCCTCGCGAGGAGCTTTCTTT.

This clone was observed a few times. The genes are TRBV30 and TRBJ1-6; 9 bases map to TRBD1. Germline V gives CDR1 GTSNPN, CDR2 SVGIG (reference sequence). J gave up 6 bases and V 0 bases, and 3 bases lay outside the gene matches. The CDR3 length is 15 residues. The CDR3 protein is CAWSVRDRVNSPLHF. The CDR3 nucleotides read TGTGCCTGGAGTGTACGGGACAGGGTTAATTCACCCCTCCACTTT.

The V call is TRBV6-5, the J call TRBJ1-5; D is perhaps TRBD1 (5 bases). V gave up 5 bases and J gave up 3 bases, with 11 bases separating them. The germline V gene has CDR1 MNHEY and CDR2 SVGAGI. The CDR3 is made up of 14 amino acids. CDR3 sequence reads: CASSPDRNNQPQHF. Here the CDR3 DNA reads TGTGCCAGCAGTCCAGACAGAAACAATCAGCCCCAGCATTTT.

The gene calls are TRBV28 and TRBJ2-5; a possible D gene is TRBD1 (5 bases). The CDR3 spans 12 residues. Germline-derived CDR1 and CDR2 are MDHEN and SYDVKM. Trimming removed 7 bases at V and 3 bases at J, with 9 bases between. CDR3 nucleotides: TGTGCCAGCACCGCAGGGAAAGAGACCCAGTACTTC. Its translation is CASTAGKETQYF. The entire variable domain, with the rest obtained from reference TRBV28 and TRBJ2-5, is as follows: DVKVTQSSRYLVKRTGEKVFLECVQDMDHENMFWYRQDPGLGLRLIYFSYDVKMKEKGDIPEGYSVSREKKERFSLILESASTNQTSMYLCASTAGKETQYFGPGTRLLVL.

There are a few counts of this clone. V gene TRBV10-3 combines with J gene TRBJ2-5, with TRBD2 matching over 9 bases. V lost 0 bases to trimming and J lost 5 bases; unmatched junction nucleotides: 10. CDR1 is ENHRY, CDR2 SYGVKD, per germline. This CDR3 is 17 amino acids long. The chain's CDR3 is CAISESRGGGARETQYF. In DNA form, the CDR3 reads TGTGCCATCAGTGAGTCGCGAGGCGGGGGGGCCAGGGAGACCCAGTACTTC.

In its sample, this clone was seen once. The chain has TRBV19 and TRBJ1-6; possible D gene TRBD1, 6 bases. Trimming took 2 bases from V and 7 from J, leaving 15 bases between them. The CDR3 extends over 16 amino acids. CDR1 LNHDA and CDR2 SQIVND come from the germline V gene (reference sequence). In nucleotides, the CDR3 is TGTGCCAGTAGTATACTCGGGGGGCAGGGCAATTCACCCCTCCACTTT. It is translated as CASSILGGQGNSPLHF. Complete variable domain (other parts from reference TRBV19 and TRBJ1-6): DGGITQSPKYLFRKEGQNVTLSCEQNLNHDAMYWYRQDPGQGLRLIYYSQIVNDFQKGDIAEGYSVSREKKESFPLTVTSAQKNPTAFYLCASSILGGQGNSPLHFGNGTRLTVT.

The V and J genes are TRBV4-1 and TRBJ2-1, with 9 positions matching TRBD2. The CDR3 is 17 amino acids. Germline CDR1 MGHRA, CDR2 YSYEKL. V lost 4 bases and J lost 3; bases outside the gene matches: 10. The CDR3 DNA is TGCGCCAGCAGCCGCCATCCTATAGCGGGGGTCTACAATGAGCAGTTCTTC. It codes for CASSRHPIAGVYNEQFF.

This clone was seen once. V gene TRBV28 combines with J gene TRBJ2-7; no clear D gene. Trimming pared 2 bases from V and 6 bases from J, leaving 8 bases between. Germline V gives CDR1 MDHEN, CDR2 SYDVKM. This CDR3 has 12 amino acids. CDR3 in amino acids: CASSLGTREQYF. The CDR3 DNA is TGTGCCAGCAGTTTAGGCACGCGCGAGCAGTACTTC.

The chain carries TRBV7-2 and TRBJ1-1; maybe TRBD1 (5 bases). Germline V gene lookup returns CDR1 SGHTA and CDR2 FQGNSA. The CDR3 covers 13 residues. The ends were cut back, 5 bases at V and 2 bases at J, with 9 bases in the middle. The CDR3 sequence is CASSLQANTEAFF. The CDR3 DNA sequence: TGTGCCAGCAGCCTACAGGCTAACACTGAAGCTTTCTTT.

The J gene is TRBJ2-7, the V gene TRBV27; D unresolved. The germline V and J ends were trimmed by 3 bases and 0 bases, with 6 bases remaining between them. The CDR3 runs 13 residues. CDR1 and CDR2 (germline): MNHEY, SMNVEV (reference sequence). The CDR3 here is CASSFSPSYEQYF. The CDR3 DNA sequence: TGTGCCAGCAGTTTTTCTCCCTCCTACGAGCAGTACTTC.

The chain carries TRBV11-3 and TRBJ2-5; D might be TRBD1 (5 bases). V was trimmed by 3 bases and J by 6 bases, leaving 14 bases between them. Germline assignment: CDR1 SGHNT and CDR2 YENEEA. The CDR3 is made up of 14 amino acids. This CDR3 is CASSFSQGAKTQYF. As DNA, the CDR3 is TGTGCCAGCAGCTTCAGTCAGGGCGCAAAGACCCAGTACTTC.

This chain joins TRBV7-3 and TRBJ2-3, with D perhaps matching TRBD2 (6 bases). V lost 1 base and J lost 6, with 17 bases in between. Germline V gene sequence: CDR1 SGHTA, CDR2 FQGTGA. This CDR3 comprises 16 residues. The CDR3 bases are TGTGCCAGCAGCTTAATCGCAACGCGGGGTTCTGATACGCAGTATTTT. Translating gives CASSLIATRGSDTQYF.

V gene TRBV27 combines with J gene TRBJ1-5, with TRBD1 as a possible D gene (5 bases). The V gene's germline CDR1 is MNHEY and CDR2 SMNVEV (reference sequence). CDR3 length: 15 residues. V shed 6 bases and J shed 0 bases, with 12 bases lying between them. DNA for the CDR3: TGTGCCAGCAGAATAGAAGGGACTAGCAATCAGCCCCAGCATTTT. This gives the protein CASRIEGTSNQPQHF.

The gene calls are TRBV2 and TRBJ2-7; D is ambiguous. The V end lost 7 bases, the J end lost 3 bases, and 10 bases lay between the germline ends. The CDR3 has 12 residues. From germline, CDR1 is SNHLY and CDR2 FYNNEI. CDR3 nucleotides: TGTGCCAGCAAGGAAAGAGGCTACGAGCAGTACTTC. This codes for CASKERGYEQYF. Drawing the rest from reference TRBV2 and TRBJ2-7, the complete variable domain is EPEVTQTPSHQVTQMGQEVILRCVPISNHLYFYWYRQILGQKVEFLVSFYNNEISEKSEIFDDQFSVERPDGSNFTLKIRSTKLEDSAMYFCASKERGYEQYFGPGTRLTVT.

The chain is built from TRBV7-3 and TRBJ2-3, with 8 bases identical to TRBD2. The germline V gene encodes CDR1 SGHTA and CDR2 FQGTGA. Trimming removed 4 bases from V and 0 bases from J; junction bases left unmatched: 0. The CDR3 runs to 14 residues. The CDR3 DNA reads TGTGCCAGCAGCTCTAGCGGGAGCACAGATACGCAGTATTTT. Translated: CASSSSGSTDTQYF.

V usage is TRBV6-6 and J usage is TRBJ1-5; a possible D gene is TRBD1 (5 bases). Per germline, CDR1 MNHNY and CDR2 SVGAGI (reference sequence). The CDR3 consists of 15 residues. V gave up 2 bases and J gave up 9 bases, with 17 bases separating them. The CDR3 here is CASSYRGWAIGPQHF. The CDR3, as DNA: TGTGCCAGCAGTTACAGGGGCTGGGCAATCGGGCCCCAGCATTTT.

V and J are TRBV27 and TRBJ2-1, with D unresolved. This CDR3 has 14 amino acids. Trimming left V 3 bases short and J 3 bases short, with 9 bases between. CDR1 is MNHEY, CDR2 SMNVEV, per germline (reference sequence). In DNA, the CDR3 is TGTGCCAGCAGTTTTTGGGCGAACTACAATGAGCAGTTCTTC. This codes for CASSFWANYNEQFF.

The V call is TRBV4-1, the J call TRBJ2-3, with D possibly being TRBD1 (6 bases). Between the trimmed V and J ends, which lost 4 bases and 3 bases, there was a span of 8 bases. CDR1 is MGHRA and CDR2 is YSYEKL in the germline V gene. This CDR3 comprises 13 residues. The CDR3 DNA is TGCGCCAGCAGCCTGCAGGGGACAGATACGCAGTATTTT. It specifies CASSLQGTDTQYF.

This sequence joins TRBV7-9 and TRBJ1-6; D not resolved. The CDR3 has 14 amino acids. Germline V CDR1 and CDR2: SEHNR, FQNEAQ (reference sequence). V gave up 6 bases and J gave up 7 bases, with 13 bases separating them. The CDR3 nucleotides read TGTGCCAGCAGACCGGACGGAATAAATTCACCCCTCCACTTT. This encodes CASRPDGINSPLHF. Drawing the rest from reference TRBV7-9 and TRBJ1-6, the complete variable domain is DTGVSQNPRHKITKRGQNVTFRCDPISEHNRLYWYRQTLGQGPEFLTYFQNEAQLEKSRLLSDRFSAERPKGSFSTLEIQRTEQGDSAMYLCASRPDGINSPLHFGNGTRLTVT.

The chain employs TRBV10-3 and TRBJ2-1; 14 bases line up with TRBD2. Trimming took 8 bases from V and 5 from J; bases not matched to a gene: 8. Germline loops: CDR1 ENHRY, CDR2 SYGVKD. This CDR3 comprises 16 residues. CDR3 bases: TGTGCCATCCATGGGACTAGCGGGAGAGGGGACAATGAGCAGTTCTTC. Encoded protein: CAIHGTSGRGDNEQFF.

This clone was seen only a few times. The chain employs TRBV28 and TRBJ2-6, with a weak D call TRBD2 (5 bases). Deletions cut 7 bases from V and 2 bases from J, with 12 bases between. This CDR3 contains 15 residues. Germline loops: CDR1 MDHEN, CDR2 SYDVKM. The DNA for the CDR3 is TGTGCCAGCAACCCTCCCGGGGCTGGGGCCAACGTCCTGACTTTC. It codes for CASNPPGAGANVLTF.

The chain joins TRBV13 to TRBJ1-1; D is unclear. This CDR3 is 13 amino acids long. The germline gives CDR1 PRHDT, CDR2 FYEKMQ (reference sequence). Trimming pared 0 bases from V and 2 bases from J, leaving 4 bases between. The CDR3 DNA sequence: TGTGCCAGCAGCTTAGGCGGTAACACTGAAGCTTTCTTT. This codes for CASSLGGNTEAFF.

V usage is TRBV29-1 and J usage is TRBJ2-1, with D possibly TRBD1 on 6 matching bases. This CDR3 is built from 13 residues. Germline CDR1 and CDR2: SQVTM and ANQGSEA. V dropped 7 bases and J dropped 0 bases, with 10 bases sitting between them. The CDR3 bases are TGCAGCGCGACAGGAAGCTCCTACAATGAGCAGTTCTTC. It specifies CSATGSSYNEQFF.

This rearrangement joins TRBV19 to TRBJ2-3; D possibly matches TRBD1 or TRBD2 (5 bases each). Germline CDR1 and CDR2: LNHDA and SQIVND (reference sequence). V was pared by 3 bases and J by 5 bases, with 12 bases between. This CDR3 spans 14 amino acids. The CDR3 sequence is CASSIERGGDTQYF. In DNA form, the CDR3 reads TGTGCCAGTAGTATTGAGAGGGGTGGAGATACGCAGTATTTT.

The chain combines TRBV10-2 with TRBJ1-6, with D hard to call. The CDR3 length is 14 residues. V was cut by 7 bases and J by 0 bases, with 7 bases left in between. The germline V gene encodes CDR1 WSHSY and CDR2 SAAADI. The CDR3 DNA follows: TGCGCCAGCACGGATGTCTCCTATAATTCACCCCTCCACTTT. Its protein is CASTDVSYNSPLHF.

The chain links TRBV11-3 to TRBJ2-2; D gene ambiguous. The CDR3 consists of 17 residues. The V gene lost 5 bases and the J gene lost 3 bases, with 19 bases spanning the gap. Germline lookup yields CDR1 SGHNT and CDR2 YENEEA. For the CDR3, the DNA is TGTGCCAGCAGCCCCAAGATGCACATTGGGTACACCGGGGAGCTGTTTTTT. It specifies CASSPKMHIGYTGELFF.